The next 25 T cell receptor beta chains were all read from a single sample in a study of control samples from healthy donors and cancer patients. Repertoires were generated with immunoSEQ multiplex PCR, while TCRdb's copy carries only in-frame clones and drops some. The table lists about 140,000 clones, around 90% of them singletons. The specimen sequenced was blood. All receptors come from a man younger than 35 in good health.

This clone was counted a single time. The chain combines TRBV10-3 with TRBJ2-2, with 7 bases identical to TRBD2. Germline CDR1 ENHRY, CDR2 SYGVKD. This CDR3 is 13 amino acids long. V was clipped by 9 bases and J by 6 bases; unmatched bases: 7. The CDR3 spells CAMWSAGAGELFF. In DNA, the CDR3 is TGTGCCATGTGGTCTGCGGGGGCCGGGGAGCTGTTTTTT.

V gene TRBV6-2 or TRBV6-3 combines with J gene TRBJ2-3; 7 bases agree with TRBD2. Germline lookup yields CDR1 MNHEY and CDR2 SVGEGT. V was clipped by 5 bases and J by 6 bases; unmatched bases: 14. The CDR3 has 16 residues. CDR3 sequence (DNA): TGTGCCAGCAGTCACCAGCGGGGCCACCCCTCGGATACGCAGTATTTT. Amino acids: CASSHQRGHPSDTQYF.

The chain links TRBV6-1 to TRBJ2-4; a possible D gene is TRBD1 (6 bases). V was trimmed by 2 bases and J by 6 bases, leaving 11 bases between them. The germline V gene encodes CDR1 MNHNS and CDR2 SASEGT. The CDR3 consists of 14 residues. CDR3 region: CASSEMGAGNIQYF. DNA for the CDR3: TGTGCCAGCAGTGAAATGGGGGCCGGAAACATTCAGTACTTC.

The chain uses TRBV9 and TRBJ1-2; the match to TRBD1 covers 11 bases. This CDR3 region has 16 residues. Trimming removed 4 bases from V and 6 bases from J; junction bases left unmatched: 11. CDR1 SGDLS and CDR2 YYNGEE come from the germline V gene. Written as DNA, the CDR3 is TGTGCCAGCAGCTCCCCCGGGACAGGGGGTTACGATGGCTACACCTTC. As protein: CASSSPGTGGYDGYTF. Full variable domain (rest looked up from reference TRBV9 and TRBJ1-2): DSGVTQTPKHLITATGQRVTLRCSPRSGDLSVYWYQQSLDQGLQFLIQYYNGEERAKGNILERFSAQQFPDLHSELNLSSLELGDSALYFCASSSPGTGGYDGYTFGSGTRLTVV.

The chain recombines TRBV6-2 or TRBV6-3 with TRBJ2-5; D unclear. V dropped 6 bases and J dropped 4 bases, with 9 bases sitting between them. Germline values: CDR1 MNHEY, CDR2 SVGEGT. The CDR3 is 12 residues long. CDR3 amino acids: CASSRGIETQYF. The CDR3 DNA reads TGTGCCAGCAGCCGCGGTATAGAGACCCAGTACTTC.

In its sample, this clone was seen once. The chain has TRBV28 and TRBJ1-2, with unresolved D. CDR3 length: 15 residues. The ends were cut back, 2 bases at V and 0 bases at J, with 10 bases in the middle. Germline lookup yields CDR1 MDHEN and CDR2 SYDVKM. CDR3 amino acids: CASSLSFGANYGYTF. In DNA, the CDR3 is TGTGCCAGCAGTTTAAGCTTCGGCGCTAACTATGGCTACACCTTC.

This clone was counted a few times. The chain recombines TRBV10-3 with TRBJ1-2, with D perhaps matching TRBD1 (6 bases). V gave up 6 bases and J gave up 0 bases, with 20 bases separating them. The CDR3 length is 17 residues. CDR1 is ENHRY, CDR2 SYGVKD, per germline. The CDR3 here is CAIRGQDSFLPNYGYTF. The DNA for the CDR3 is TGTGCCATCAGGGGCCAGGACAGCTTTCTACCTAACTATGGCTACACCTTC.

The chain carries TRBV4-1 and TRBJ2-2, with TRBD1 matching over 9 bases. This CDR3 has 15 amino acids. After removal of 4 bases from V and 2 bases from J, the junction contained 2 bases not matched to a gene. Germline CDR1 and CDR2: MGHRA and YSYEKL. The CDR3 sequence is CASSLGQGNTGELFF. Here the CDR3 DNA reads TGCGCCAGCAGCCTGGGACAGGGAAACACCGGGGAGCTGTTTTTT.

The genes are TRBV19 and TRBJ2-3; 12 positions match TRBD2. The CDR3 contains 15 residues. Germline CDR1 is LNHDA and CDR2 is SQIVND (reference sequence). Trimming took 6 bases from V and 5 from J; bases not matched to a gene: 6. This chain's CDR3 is CASRWRGLAGDTQYF. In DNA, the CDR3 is TGTGCCAGTAGGTGGAGGGGACTAGCGGGAGATACGCAGTATTTT.

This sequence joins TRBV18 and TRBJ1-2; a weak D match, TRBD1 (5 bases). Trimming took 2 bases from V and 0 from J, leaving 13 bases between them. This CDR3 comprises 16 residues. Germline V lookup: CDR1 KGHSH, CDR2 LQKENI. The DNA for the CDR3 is TGTGCCAGCTCACCAGGGAGGTTCAGGGCTAACTATGGCTACACCTTC. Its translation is CASSPGRFRANYGYTF. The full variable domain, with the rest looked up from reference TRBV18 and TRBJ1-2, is NAGVMQNPRHLVRRRGQEARLRCSPMKGHSHVYWYRQLPEEGLKFMVYLQKENIIDESGMPKERFSAEFPKEGPSILRIQQVVRGDSAAYFCASSPGRFRANYGYTFGSGTRLTVV.

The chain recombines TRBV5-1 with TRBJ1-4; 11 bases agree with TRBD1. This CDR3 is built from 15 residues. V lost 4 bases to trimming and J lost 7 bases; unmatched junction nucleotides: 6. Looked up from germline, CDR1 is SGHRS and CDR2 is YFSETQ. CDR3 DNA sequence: TGCGCCAGCAGCGACTCCGGGACAGGGGGTGAAAAACTGTTTTTT. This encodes CASSDSGTGGEKLFF.

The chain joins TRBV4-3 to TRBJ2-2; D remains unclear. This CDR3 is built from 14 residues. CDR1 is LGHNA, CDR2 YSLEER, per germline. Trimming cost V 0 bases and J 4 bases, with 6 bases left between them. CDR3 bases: TGCGCCAGCAGCCAAGATGTGGGCACCGGGGAGCTGTTTTTT. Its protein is CASSQDVGTGELFF.

Here the CDR3 reads CSVAPGQGRNEQFF. The CDR3 DNA is TGCAGCGTCGCACCGGGACAGGGTCGGAATGAGCAGTTCTTC. V and J are TRBV29-1 and TRBJ2-1; 9 positions match TRBD1. Germline CDR1 reads SQVTM; CDR2 reads ANQGSEA. The CDR3 totals 14 residues. Trimming at V came to 6 bases and at J to 7 bases, leaving 10 bases not matched to a gene.

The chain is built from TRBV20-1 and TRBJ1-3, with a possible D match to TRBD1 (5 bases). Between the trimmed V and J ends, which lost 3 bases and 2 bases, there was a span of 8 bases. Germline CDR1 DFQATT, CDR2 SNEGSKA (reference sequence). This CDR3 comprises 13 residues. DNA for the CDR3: TGCAGTGCTAGTAAGGGGCCTGGAAACACCATATATTTT. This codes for CSASKGPGNTIYF.

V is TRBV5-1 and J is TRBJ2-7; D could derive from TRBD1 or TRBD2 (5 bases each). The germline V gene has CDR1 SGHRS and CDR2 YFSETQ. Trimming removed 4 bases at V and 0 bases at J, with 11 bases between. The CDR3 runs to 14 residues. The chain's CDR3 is CASSPRDGSYEQYF. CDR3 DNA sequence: TGCGCCAGCAGCCCCCGGGACGGCTCCTACGAGCAGTACTTC.

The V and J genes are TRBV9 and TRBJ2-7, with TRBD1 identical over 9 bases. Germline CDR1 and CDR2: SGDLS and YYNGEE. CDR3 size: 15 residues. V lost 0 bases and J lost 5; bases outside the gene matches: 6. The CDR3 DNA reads TGTGCCAGCAGCGTAGAGGGACAGGGCTTCAACGAGCAGTACTTC. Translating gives CASSVEGQGFNEQYF.

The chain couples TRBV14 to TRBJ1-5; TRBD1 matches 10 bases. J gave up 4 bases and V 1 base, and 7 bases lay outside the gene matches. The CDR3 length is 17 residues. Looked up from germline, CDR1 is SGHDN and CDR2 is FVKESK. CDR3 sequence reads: CASSQGGGTGENQPQHF. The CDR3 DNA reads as TGTGCCAGCAGCCAAGGAGGAGGGACAGGGGAAAATCAGCCCCAGCATTTT.

CDR3 residues: CAIRSTEVTEAFF. The CDR3 DNA reads TGTGCCATCAGGTCGACGGAGGTCACTGAAGCTTTCTTT. V and J are TRBV10-3 and TRBJ1-1; no clear D. This CDR3 spans 13 amino acids. V lost 6 bases and J lost 4, with 12 bases in between. Per germline, CDR1 ENHRY and CDR2 SYGVKD.

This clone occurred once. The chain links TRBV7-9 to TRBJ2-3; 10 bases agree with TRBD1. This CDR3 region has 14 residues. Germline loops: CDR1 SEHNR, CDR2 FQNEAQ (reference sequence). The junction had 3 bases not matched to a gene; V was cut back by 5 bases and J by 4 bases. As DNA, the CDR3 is TGTGCCAGCAGCACAGGACAGGGGGCAGATACGCAGTATTTT. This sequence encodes CASSTGQGADTQYF.

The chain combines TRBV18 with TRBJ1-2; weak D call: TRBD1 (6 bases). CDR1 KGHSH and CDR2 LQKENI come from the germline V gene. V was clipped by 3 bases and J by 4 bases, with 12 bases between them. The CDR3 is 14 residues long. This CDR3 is CASSPSGDFYGYTF. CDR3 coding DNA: TGTGCCAGCTCACCCTCAGGGGACTTCTATGGCTACACCTTC. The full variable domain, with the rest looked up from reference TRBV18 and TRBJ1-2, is NAGVMQNPRHLVRRRGQEARLRCSPMKGHSHVYWYRQLPEEGLKFMVYLQKENIIDESGMPKERFSAEFPKEGPSILRIQQVVRGDSAAYFCASSPSGDFYGYTFGSGTRLTVV.

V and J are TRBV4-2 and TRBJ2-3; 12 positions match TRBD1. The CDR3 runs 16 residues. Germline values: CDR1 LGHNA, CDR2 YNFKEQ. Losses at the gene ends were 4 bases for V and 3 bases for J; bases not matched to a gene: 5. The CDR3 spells CASSPQGQGATDTQYF. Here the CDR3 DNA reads TGTGCCAGCAGCCCCCAGGGACAGGGGGCGACAGATACGCAGTATTTT.

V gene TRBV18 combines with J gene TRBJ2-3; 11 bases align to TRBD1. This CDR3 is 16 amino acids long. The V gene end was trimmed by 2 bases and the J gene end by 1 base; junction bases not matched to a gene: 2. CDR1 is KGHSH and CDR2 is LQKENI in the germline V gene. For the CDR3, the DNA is TGTGCCAGCTCACCATGGACAGGGGGCGGCACAGATACGCAGTATTTT. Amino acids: CASSPWTGGGTDTQYF.

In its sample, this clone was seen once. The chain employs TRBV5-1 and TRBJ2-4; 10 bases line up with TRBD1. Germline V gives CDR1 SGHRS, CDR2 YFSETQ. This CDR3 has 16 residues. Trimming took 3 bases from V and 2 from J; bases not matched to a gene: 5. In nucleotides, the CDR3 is TGCGCCAGCAGCTCGACAGGGGGCGCTTCCAAAAACATTCAGTACTTC. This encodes CASSSTGGASKNIQYF.

In DNA form, the CDR3 reads TGTGCCAGCAGTTTAGGTCTTCAGCCCCAGCATTTT. This gives the protein CASSLGLQPQHF. The chain recombines TRBV12-3 or TRBV12-4 with TRBJ1-5, with D hard to call. V gave up 1 base and J gave up 6 bases, with 4 bases separating them. The CDR3 totals 12 residues.

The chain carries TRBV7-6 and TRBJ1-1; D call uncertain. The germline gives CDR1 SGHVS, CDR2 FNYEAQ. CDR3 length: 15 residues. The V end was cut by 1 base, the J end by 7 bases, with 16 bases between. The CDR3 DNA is TGTGCCAGCAGCTTAGAAAACTTGGGTTGGGATGAAGCTTTCTTT. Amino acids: CASSLENLGWDEAFF.